The clone carrying this T cell receptor (beta chain) has only one observation. Trimming removed 0 bases at V and 2 bases at J, with 15 bases between. CDR1 and CDR2 (germline): GTSNPN, SVGIG (reference sequence). This CDR3 contains 16 residues. Negative isolation was applied to CD8+ and CD4+ T cells, and FACS enrichment was applied to TEMRA cells. The source of the sample is a study of CD8 T cells in Susac syndrome. Reverse transcription of roughly 0.5 to 1 ug RNA used random hexamers. One entry per CDR3 protein results from TCRdb running MiXCR on the immunoSEQ multiplex PCR reads. This sample carries 150,000 to 200,000 distinct CDR3 sequences, 90% to 95% of them seen once, and the ten largest clones take about 0.1%.

The sequenced sample consisted of CD4+ T cells from PBMCs. The sequence derives from a human donor with Susac syndrome. The chain couples TRBV30 to TRBJ2-3, with D possibly matching TRBD1 (5 bases). DNA of the CDR3: TGTGCCTGGAGTGTACAAAGGGGCCCCTTCACAGATACGCAGTATTTT. Translating gives CAWSVQRGPFTDTQYF.